These 31 T cell receptor beta chains share one sample of origin, sequenced in a study of T cell changes during pregnancy in multiple sclerosis. Sequencing used immunoSEQ multiplex PCR; TCRdb keeps in-frame clones, though not all of them. The profile shows about 60,000 clones, 93% of them singletons. Sequenced material: CD8+ T cells from peripheral blood mononuclear cells, taken in the second trimester of pregnancy. These receptors originate from a female donor with multiple sclerosis, enrolled in a pregnancy study.

This sequence joins TRBV7-9 and TRBJ2-5, with 12 nucleotides matching TRBD1. V trimming: 4 bases; J trimming: 5 bases; junction bases outside the gene matches: 2. The CDR3 consists of 14 residues. The germline gives CDR1 SEHNR, CDR2 FQNEAQ (reference sequence). CDR3 sequence (DNA): TGTGCCAGCAGCTGGGACAGGGGGCCGGAGACCCAGTACTTC. Translating it yields CASSWDRGPETQYF.

This chain's CDR3 is CASSFSLAGEAFF. CDR3 in DNA: TGTGCCAGTAGTTTTTCCTTGGCAGGTGAAGCTTTCTTT. This chain joins TRBV19 and TRBJ1-1; D not certain. The CDR3 loop spans 13 amino acids. V shed 5 bases and J shed 7 bases, with 14 bases lying between them. The germline V gene encodes CDR1 LNHDA and CDR2 SQIVND (reference sequence).

J is TRBJ2-1 and V is TRBV27; TRBD2 agrees at 11 bases. Trimming cost V 3 bases and J 8 bases; bases outside gene matches: 9. CDR1 is MNHEY, CDR2 SMNVEV, per germline (reference sequence). The CDR3 is made up of 16 amino acids. The CDR3 here is CASSFSLAGGDDEQFF. The DNA of the CDR3 is TGTGCCAGCAGTTTTTCCCTAGCGGGAGGAGACGATGAGCAGTTCTTC.

This clone was recorded only once. V usage is TRBV21-1 and J usage is TRBJ1-3. TRBV21-1 is annotated as a pseudogene. The CDR3 is made up of 17 amino acids. As DNA, the CDR3 is TGTGCCAGCAGCAAAGTTTGCGGCTCCAGCTCTGGAAACACCATATATTTT. Protein sequence: CASSKVCGSSSGNTIYF.

This clone was detected a few times. V and J are TRBV19 and TRBJ2-1, with a possible D match to TRBD2 (6 bases). This CDR3 comprises 13 residues. Per germline, CDR1 LNHDA and CDR2 SQIVND (reference sequence). Trimming took 4 bases from V and 3 from J, leaving 7 bases between them. This CDR3 is CASSTGGYNEQFF. The CDR3 nucleotides read TGTGCCAGTAGTACCGGGGGCTACAATGAGCAGTTCTTC.

The chain has TRBV28 and TRBJ2-1; D remains unclear. CDR1 and CDR2 from the germline V gene are MDHEN and SYDVKM. This CDR3 has 13 residues. Trimming took off 7 bases at V and 8 bases at J, with 15 bases between the two ends. The CDR3 reads CASTSGLTDEQFF. Here the CDR3 DNA reads TGTGCCAGCACCTCAGGATTAACTGATGAGCAGTTCTTC.

The chain couples TRBV25-1 to TRBJ2-5; unclear D gene. This CDR3 has 12 amino acids. Between the trimmed V and J ends, which lost 3 bases and 2 bases, there was a span of 4 bases. Germline V CDR1 and CDR2: MGHDK, SYGVNS. CDR3 sequence: CASSDSQETQYF. The CDR3 nucleotides read TGTGCCAGCAGTGACAGTCAAGAGACCCAGTACTTC.

In the case of this clone: Other DNA sequences in this sample translate to the same CDR3. J is TRBJ2-5 and V is TRBV9; the match to TRBD2 covers 8 bases. With V trimmed by 0 bases and J by 4 bases, 2 bases remained unmatched. The CDR3 runs 14 residues. CDR1 and CDR2 (germline): SGDLS, YYNGEE. The DNA for the CDR3 is TGTGCCAGCAGCGTAGCGGGGGGGACAGAGACCCAGTACTTC. Residues: CASSVAGGTETQYF.

This clone was seen just once. The chain recombines TRBV9 with TRBJ2-2, with 11 bases fitting TRBD1. The germline V gene has CDR1 SGDLS and CDR2 YYNGEE. The V and J ends lost 3 bases and 8 bases, in that order; junction bases with no gene match: 9. This CDR3 contains 16 residues. CDR3 in amino acids: CASSEAGQGAGGELFF. The CDR3, as DNA: TGTGCCAGCAGCGAAGCAGGACAGGGGGCCGGAGGGGAGCTGTTTTTT.

The chain recombines TRBV4-3 with TRBJ2-7, with D perhaps TRBD1 (5 bases). The V gene lost 1 base and the J gene lost 0 bases, with 10 bases spanning the gap. The germline V gene encodes CDR1 LGHNA and CDR2 YSLEER. CDR3 size: 15 residues. CDR3 nucleotide sequence: TGCGCCAGCAGCCAAGGTCGACAGCGCTCCTACGAGCAGTACTTC. The encoded protein is CASSQGRQRSYEQYF.

V is TRBV7-9 and J is TRBJ1-1; 9 bases map to TRBD1. Germline V gene sequence: CDR1 SEHNR, CDR2 FQNEAQ (reference sequence). The CDR3 sequence is 17 residues long. The J segment lost 4 bases and the V segment lost 2 bases, leaving 11 bases of the junction unmatched. DNA of the CDR3: TGTGCCAGCAGCTTATTGGGGACAGGGAAAGCTAGCACTGAAGCTTTCTTT. Amino acids: CASSLLGTGKASTEAFF.

This chain joins TRBV29-1 and TRBJ1-2, with TRBD1 matching 9 bases. After removal of 6 bases from V and 3 bases from J, the junction contained 5 bases not matched to a gene. This CDR3 region has 13 residues. The V gene's germline CDR1 is SQVTM and CDR2 ANQGSEA. The CDR3 bases are TGCAGCGTCCCACAGGGGGCGGACTATGGCTACACCTTC. This translates into CSVPQGADYGYTF.

The chain joins TRBV29-1 to TRBJ2-5; 9 bases are a match to TRBD2. Germline V CDR1 and CDR2: SQVTM, ANQGSEA. J lost 5 bases, V lost 3 bases, and 13 bases had no gene match. The CDR3 contains 16 residues. The CDR3 DNA follows: TGCAGCGTTGAGAGGTTCGAGCGGGGGGTCTGGGAGACCCAGTACTTC. Protein: CSVERFERGVWETQYF.

The V call is TRBV7-9, the J call TRBJ1-1, with 8 bases identical to TRBD1. The germline gives CDR1 SEHNR, CDR2 FQNEAQ (reference sequence). V was clipped by 1 base and J by 4 bases; unmatched bases: 5. There are 15 residues in the CDR3. This CDR3 reads CASSLGQGTGTEAFF. As DNA, the CDR3 is TGTGCCAGCAGCTTAGGACAGGGGACGGGCACTGAAGCTTTCTTT.

This chain joins TRBV18 and TRBJ2-5, with no clear D. CDR3 length: 12 amino acids. Between the trimmed V and J ends, which lost 5 bases and 1 base, there was a span of 5 bases. The germline gives CDR1 KGHSH, CDR2 LQKENI. The CDR3 DNA reads as TGTGCCAGCTCAGAGCCCCAAGAGACCCAGTACTTC. Its translation: CASSEPQETQYF.

J is TRBJ2-3 and V is TRBV15, with 8 bases matching TRBD2. Germline V gives CDR1 LNHNV, CDR2 YYDKDF (reference sequence). V gave up 5 bases and J gave up 7 bases; unmatched junction bases: 11. The CDR3 is made up of 15 amino acids. As DNA, the CDR3 is TGTGCCACCAGCGGTGTCGGGGGGGAGCGATATACGCAGTATTTT. Translating it yields CATSGVGGERYTQYF.

This chain uses TRBV4-3 with TRBJ1-2; possible D gene TRBD1, 6 bases. Germline assignment: CDR1 LGHNA and CDR2 YSLEER. The CDR3 totals 17 residues. The V and J ends lost 4 bases and 5 bases respectively, with 23 bases between them. CDR3 DNA sequence: TGCGCCAGCAGCCCAGGGGCTGTTGGGGGAATAGGGTATGGCTACACCTTC. It translates to CASSPGAVGGIGYGYTF.

V usage is TRBV27 and J usage is TRBJ2-7, with 9 positions matching TRBD2. This CDR3 comprises 14 residues. Trimming at V came to 5 bases and at J to 0 bases, leaving 2 bases not matched to a gene. Germline CDR1 MNHEY, CDR2 SMNVEV (reference sequence). The CDR3 nucleotides read TGTGCCAGCAGTCTAGCGGGGAGCTCCTACGAGCAGTACTTC. It codes for CASSLAGSSYEQYF.

The chain has TRBV12-2 and TRBJ1-3; TRBD1, the table's D call, lacks a check against the DNA. TRBV12-2 is assigned pseudogene status. The length of the CDR3 is 17 residues. CDR3 protein: CASRLTFTGISGNTIYF. Here the CDR3 DNA reads TGTGCAAGTCGCTTAACCTTTACAGGGATCTCTGGAAACACCATATATTTT.

This clone came up once. V gene TRBV7-9 combines with J gene TRBJ2-7, with 7 nucleotides matching TRBD1. The trim removed 5 bases at V and 3 bases at J, leaving 10 bases unmatched. The V gene's germline CDR1 is SEHNR and CDR2 FQNEAQ (reference sequence). This CDR3 is 15 amino acids long. CDR3 nucleotide sequence: TGTGCCAGCAGCCCTCCGGGACAGTCCTACTACGAGCAGTACTTC. Translation: CASSPPGQSYYEQYF.

The V call is TRBV19, the J call TRBJ2-3; tentative D call: TRBD2 (5 bases). The V gene's germline CDR1 is LNHDA and CDR2 SQIVND (reference sequence). The germline V and J ends were trimmed by 8 bases and 0 bases, with 21 bases remaining between them. This CDR3 is 17 amino acids long. The CDR3 here is CASSLTGFHTSTDTQYF. The CDR3 DNA sequence: TGTGCCAGTTCCCTAACGGGGTTTCACACTAGCACAGATACGCAGTATTTT.

This clone was observed a single time. This chain connects TRBV29-1 to TRBJ2-1, with TRBD1 matching over 8 bases. The germline V gene has CDR1 SQVTM and CDR2 ANQGSEA. The CDR3 consists of 18 residues. V dropped 0 bases and J dropped 5; count of bases not matched to a gene: 15. The CDR3 sequence: CSVEDNIAKDREDNEQFF. In DNA, the CDR3 is TGCAGCGTTGAAGATAACATCGCAAAGGACAGGGAGGACAATGAGCAGTTCTTC.

This clone appeared a few times. The V gene is TRBV6-6, the J gene TRBJ1-2; D not certain. Per germline, CDR1 MNHNY and CDR2 SVGAGI (reference sequence). This CDR3 comprises 11 residues. The germline V and J ends were trimmed by 4 bases and 6 bases, with 6 bases remaining between them. This chain's CDR3 is CASSSGNGYTF. CDR3 nucleotides: TGTGCCAGCAGTTCCGGGAATGGCTACACCTTC.

The gene calls are TRBV2 and TRBJ2-2; 8 bases are a match to TRBD1. CDR1 and CDR2 (germline): SNHLY, FYNNEI. Unmatched junction bases numbered 7, after V lost 3 bases and J lost 7 bases. The CDR3 contains 15 residues. CDR3 nucleotide sequence: TGTGCCAGCAGTGACCCGGAACAGGGGGTCGGGGAGCTGTTTTTT. Its protein product is CASSDPEQGVGELFF.

The V and J genes are TRBV15 and TRBJ1-1; the match to TRBD1 covers 7 bases. Losses at the gene ends were 2 bases for V and 4 bases for J; bases not matched to a gene: 7. In germline, CDR1 is LNHNV, CDR2 YYDKDF (reference sequence). The length of the CDR3 is 15 residues. CDR3 in amino acids: CATSRFPQGSTEAFF. The CDR3 DNA sequence: TGTGCCACCAGCAGATTCCCACAGGGGAGCACTGAAGCTTTCTTT.

The chain is built from TRBV5-1 and TRBJ1-2; 11 bases align to TRBD1. CDR1 SGHRS and CDR2 YFSETQ come from the germline V gene. This CDR3 comprises 15 residues. J was trimmed by 1 base and V by 4 bases; bases with no gene match: 3. The CDR3 DNA reads TGCGCCAGCAGCCCGGGACAGGGGGTTAACTATGGCTACACCTTC. This gives the protein CASSPGQGVNYGYTF.

This chain links TRBV4-1 with TRBJ2-5; 8 nucleotides align to TRBD1. Germline CDR1 and CDR2: MGHRA and YSYEKL. The J segment lost 5 bases and the V segment lost 1 base, leaving 9 bases of the junction unmatched. This CDR3 contains 16 residues. The CDR3 spells CASSQALGDRGETQYF. CDR3 coding DNA: TGCGCCAGCAGCCAAGCACTTGGTGACAGGGGCGAGACCCAGTACTTC.

This rearrangement joins TRBV14 to TRBJ2-7; D remains unclear. Trimming stripped 0 bases from V and 9 bases from J, with 12 bases between. This CDR3 region has 13 residues. Germline V gene sequence: CDR1 SGHDN, CDR2 FVKESK. The DNA for the CDR3 is TGTGCCAGCAGCCAAGATTACCAACATGGGCAGTACTTC. Amino acids: CASSQDYQHGQYF.

This chain uses TRBV5-1 with TRBJ2-1; no clear D gene. CDR3 length: 16 residues. The germline V and J ends were trimmed by 1 base and 2 bases, with 13 bases remaining between them. Germline values: CDR1 SGHRS, CDR2 YFSETQ. The CDR3 here is CASSLLSTVAYNEQFF. DNA of the CDR3: TGCGCCAGCAGCTTGTTAAGCACAGTTGCCTACAATGAGCAGTTCTTC.

The chain joins TRBV15 to TRBJ2-5, with TRBD2 matching 14 bases. The CDR3 runs 17 residues. Germline V CDR1 and CDR2: LNHNV, YYDKDF (reference sequence). The V segment lost 5 bases and the J segment 5 bases; nucleotides outside the gene matches: 10. CDR3 sequence (DNA): TGTGCCACCAGCCCACGACTAGCGGGGGGGCCGGGTGAGACCCAGTACTTC. Translation: CATSPRLAGGPGETQYF.

This clone was recorded only once. The chain employs TRBV10-3 and TRBJ2-5; 8 positions match TRBD2. The CDR3 is 15 amino acids. CDR1 is ENHRY, CDR2 SYGVKD, per germline. V lost 3 bases to trimming and J lost 2 bases; unmatched junction nucleotides: 5. The CDR3 region is CAISDKLADQETQYF. The CDR3 DNA is TGTGCCATCAGTGATAAACTAGCGGATCAAGAGACCCAGTACTTC.